This entry describes one T cell receptor beta chain. As yet, its antigen is unknown. A much larger clonotype is one base distant, so this may be a read error. The data were taken from a study of molecular identifiers for immune sequencing clone quantification. Study-wide points: Researchers reportedly could pick up spiked Jurkat TCR RNA from one cell mixed into about a million naive cells.

CD8+CD4-CCR7+CD45RA+ sorting gave the naive CD8 T cells. The use of previously described methods and listed TCR primers produced the bulk TCR libraries. MiXCR, run by TCRdb on the PCR reads, gives a single entry per CDR3 protein. Seen here are approximately 550,000 distinct CDR3 sequences, under 30% observed once, and the top ten hold over 0.6%. Sequences were obtained from naive CD8+ T cells from blood, with Jurkat cell RNA spiked in. Sample subset: FACS-sorted CD8+CD4-CCR7+CD45RA+ naive T cells. The clonotype originates from a human donor in good health. Some libraries in this study had Jurkat cell RNA spiked in.

The CDR3 nucleotides read TGTGCCAACAGCTTAAGTGGTGGTGGGGCTGATACGCAGTATTTT. Translated: CANSLSGGGADTQYF. The chain combines TRBV7-3 with TRBJ2-3, with D perhaps TRBD1 (5 bases). Germline values: CDR1 SGHTA, CDR2 FQGTGA. The CDR3 spans 15 residues.